This TCR beta chain was found in a study of Graves' ophthalmopathy and Graves' hyperthyroidism. The study recruited hyperthyroidism patients aged 18 to 65 who were newly diagnosed, under 2 months' duration. PBMCs were density-gradient isolated from around 11 ml fresh blood. The TCR beta CDR3 regions underwent amplification from RNA transcripts. After a first-round RT-PCR with HTBI primers, a second-round multiplex PCR was run. MiXCR, applied by TCRdb to the multiplex PCR reads, yields one record per CDR3 protein. The sample lists 400,000 to 450,000 distinct CDR3 sequences; roughly 21% were seen once. This clonotype was found many times. Looked up from germline, CDR1 is SGHAT and CDR2 is FQDESV (reference sequence). Trimming left V 2 bases short and J 0 bases short, with 10 bases between. This CDR3 has 16 residues.

The sequenced sample was peripheral blood. This TCR came from a woman aged 18 to 35 with stable Graves' hyperthyroidism. This chain uses TRBV11-1 with TRBJ2-2; D could derive from TRBD1 or TRBD2 (5 bases each). The DNA for the CDR3 is TGTGCCAGCAGCTTATTAGGGACGGCGAACACCGGGGAGCTGTTTTTT. It specifies CASSLLGTANTGELFF.